The 32 T cell receptor beta chains given below trace back to one sample, sequenced in a study of blood T cell repertoires in COVID-19. Produced via immunoSEQ multiplex PCR; TCRdb's table is partial and in-frame only. The sample holds roughly 220,000 clones, around 87% seen once. Material for sequencing was peripheral blood. These receptors were taken from a woman in her 50s with COVID-19, enrolled during active disease.

This clone has a single count. This chain's CDR3 is CAWTLAGGTDTQYF. The CDR3 nucleotides are TGTGCCTGGACCCTAGCGGGGGGCACAGATACGCAGTATTTT. This chain uses TRBV30 with TRBJ2-3; 10 bases fit TRBD2. Germline V gene lookup returns CDR1 GTSNPN and CDR2 SVGIG (reference sequence). After removal of 4 bases from V and 1 base from J, the junction contained 2 bases not matched to a gene. CDR3 size: 14 residues.

The gene calls are TRBV7-6 and TRBJ2-3, with 12 bases identical to TRBD2. The CDR3 covers 16 residues. Per germline, CDR1 SGHVS and CDR2 FNYEAQ. The V gene end was trimmed by 5 bases and the J gene end by 3 bases; junction bases not matched to a gene: 6. Here the CDR3 reads CASSLLAGGPTDTQYF. CDR3 nucleotide sequence: TGTGCCAGCAGCCTTCTAGCGGGGGGGCCAACAGATACGCAGTATTTT.

This clone has just a few counts. The genes are TRBV2 and TRBJ1-5; tentatively, D is TRBD1 (6 bases). V lost 3 bases and J 5 bases, leaving 11 bases between the germline ends. This CDR3 spans 14 amino acids. Per germline, CDR1 SNHLY and CDR2 FYNNEI. The CDR3 sequence: CASSEGTRDQPQHF. CDR3 in DNA: TGTGCCAGCAGTGAGGGGACAAGGGATCAGCCCCAGCATTTT.

V and J are TRBV29-1 and TRBJ2-5, with D perhaps TRBD1 (6 bases). The CDR3 covers 15 residues. Trimming removed 7 bases from V and 0 bases from J, with 18 bases in between. From germline, CDR1 is SQVTM and CDR2 ANQGSEA. The CDR3 DNA reads TGCAGCGCCCCTTTTAACGACAGGAACCAAGAGACCCAGTACTTC. Translation: CSAPFNDRNQETQYF.

This chain uses TRBV4-3 with TRBJ1-1, with 8 bases aligning to TRBD1. V was clipped by 4 bases and J by 6 bases; unmatched bases: 10. The CDR3 extends over 15 amino acids. Germline V gives CDR1 LGHNA, CDR2 YSLEER. The CDR3 DNA sequence: TGCGCCAGCAGCCTTATAGCAGGGGGCGGGTCTGAAGCTTTCTTT. Translation: CASSLIAGGGSEAFF.

The chain has TRBV19 and TRBJ1-2; D ambiguous. This CDR3 is 14 amino acids long. CDR1 is LNHDA and CDR2 is SQIVND in the germline V gene (reference sequence). V was cut by 5 bases and J by 7 bases, with 17 bases left in between. The CDR3 DNA reads as TGTGCCAGTAGTGCCGACATGCGAAACGGTGGCTACACCTTC. Its translation: CASSADMRNGGYTF.

The chain couples TRBV24-1 to TRBJ1-5; a weak D match, TRBD1 (5 bases). The germline V and J ends were trimmed by 9 bases and 0 bases, with 11 bases remaining between them. Germline V gene sequence: CDR1 KGHDR, CDR2 SFDVKD. This CDR3 spans 14 amino acids. The CDR3 protein is CATGRGNSNQPQHF. The DNA for the CDR3 is TGTGCCACCGGGCGGGGGAATAGCAATCAGCCCCAGCATTTT.

This clone was detected only a few times. CDR3 bases: TGCGCCAGCAGTCCAGGGACAGCTCTAGCCAAAAACATTCAGTACTTC. As protein: CASSPGTALAKNIQYF. The V call is TRBV23-1, the J call TRBJ2-4, with TRBD1 matching 7 bases. TRBV23-1 has ORF status, its function being uncertain. V lost 4 bases to trimming and J lost 0 bases; unmatched junction nucleotides: 6. This CDR3 region has 16 residues.

This chain uses TRBV6-5 with TRBJ2-5; unclear D gene. This CDR3 region has 15 residues. Germline loops: CDR1 MNHEY, CDR2 SVGAGI. V dropped 0 bases and J dropped 5 bases, with 13 bases sitting between them. The CDR3 region is CASSYSDPRVETQYF. The DNA for the CDR3 is TGTGCCAGCAGTTACTCAGACCCCCGGGTGGAGACCCAGTACTTC.

The CDR3, as DNA: TGTGCCAGCAGTGAAGACAGGGGATCCTACGAGCAGTACTTC. As protein: CASSEDRGSYEQYF. The V and J genes are TRBV2 and TRBJ2-7, with 7 positions matching TRBD1. This CDR3 contains 14 residues. V shed 1 base, J shed 1 base, and the junction held 1 base outside the gene matches. From germline, CDR1 is SNHLY and CDR2 FYNNEI.

The V gene is TRBV11-3, the J gene TRBJ2-2, with D uncertain. The germline gives CDR1 SGHNT, CDR2 YENEEA. The CDR3 extends over 12 amino acids. V lost 1 base and J 7 bases, leaving 4 bases between the germline ends. This CDR3 is CASSLAVGELFF. In nucleotides, the CDR3 is TGTGCCAGCAGCTTAGCGGTCGGGGAGCTGTTTTTT.

This chain joins TRBV5-8 and TRBJ2-1; 10 bases are shared with TRBD2. This CDR3 comprises 15 residues. V shed 5 bases, J shed 2 bases, and the junction held 4 bases outside the gene matches. Germline V gene sequence: CDR1 SGHTS, CDR2 YDEGEE. The CDR3 DNA follows: TGTGCCAGCAGTGAGCGGGGGGGCCCCTACAATGAGCAGTTCTTC. This gives the protein CASSERGGPYNEQFF.

This clone was recorded once. The rearrangement uses TRBV11-3 and TRBJ2-7; D is ambiguous. The CDR3 totals 14 residues. Germline CDR1 reads SGHNT; CDR2 reads YENEEA. V lost 1 base, J lost 2 bases, and 9 bases lay in between. The CDR3 nucleotides are TGTGCCAGCAGCTTAGGAACAGCCACCTACGAGCAGTACTTC. Encoded protein: CASSLGTATYEQYF.

J is TRBJ2-2 and V is TRBV11-3, with 9 bases lining up with TRBD1. The ends lost 5 bases at V and 5 bases at J; junction bases unmatched: 15. The CDR3 has 18 residues. Per the germline V gene, CDR1 is SGHNT and CDR2 is YENEEA. This CDR3 reads CASSPGTGSPRRTGELFF. The CDR3 DNA reads TGTGCCAGCAGCCCCGGGACAGGGAGTCCTCGGAGGACCGGGGAGCTGTTTTTT.

The V and J genes are TRBV25-1 and TRBJ1-4; possible D gene TRBD1, 5 bases. CDR1 is MGHDK and CDR2 is SYGVNS in the germline V gene. Trimming stripped 3 bases from V and 4 bases from J, with 9 bases between. This CDR3 contains 14 residues. The CDR3: CASSEYRSNEKLFF. In nucleotides, the CDR3 is TGTGCCAGCAGTGAGTACAGGAGTAATGAAAAACTGTTTTTT.

This chain uses TRBV5-1 with TRBJ1-2; the D is unclear. Looked up from germline, CDR1 is SGHRS and CDR2 is YFSETQ. This CDR3 is built from 14 residues. V was clipped by 0 bases and J by 8 bases, with 14 bases between them. CDR3 region: CASSLEVQRGGYTF. As DNA, the CDR3 is TGCGCCAGCAGCTTGGAAGTACAGAGAGGGGGCTACACCTTC. Looking up the rest from reference TRBV5-1 and TRBJ1-2 gives the full variable domain: KAGVTQTPRYLIKTRGQQVTLSCSPISGHRSVSWYQQTPGQGLQFLFEYFSETQRNKGNFPGRFSGRQFSNSRSEMNVSTLELGDSALYLCASSLEVQRGGYTFGSGTRLTVV.

About this clone: Other DNA sequences in the sample encode the same CDR3. V is TRBV6-6 and J is TRBJ1-5, with D tentatively TRBD1 (5 bases). This CDR3 is built from 14 residues. Germline values: CDR1 MNHNY, CDR2 SVGAGI (reference sequence). V shed 0 bases and J shed 2 bases, with 5 bases lying between them. CDR3 coding DNA: TGTGCCAGCAGTTACTCCAGGGGCAATCAGCCCCAGCATTTT. It is translated as CASSYSRGNQPQHF.

This clone has a handful of counts. The V and J genes are TRBV11-3 and TRBJ1-6; D ambiguous. Germline CDR1 reads SGHNT; CDR2 reads YENEEA. Trimming pared 1 base from V and 7 bases from J, leaving 8 bases between. The CDR3 consists of 14 residues. CDR3 protein: CASSLVGDNSPLHF. CDR3 bases: TGTGCCAGCAGCTTAGTCGGAGACAATTCACCCCTCCACTTT.

This chain connects TRBV19 to TRBJ2-4; possibly TRBD1 for D (5 bases). V lost 2 bases and J 3 bases, leaving 8 bases between the germline ends. The germline V gene has CDR1 LNHDA and CDR2 SQIVND (reference sequence). This CDR3 spans 14 amino acids. The CDR3 nucleotides are TGTGCCAGTAGTATAAGGGGAAGCAAAAACATTCAGTACTTC. Its protein is CASSIRGSKNIQYF.

The chain carries TRBV5-6 and TRBJ2-3, with D maybe TRBD1 (6 bases). The CDR3 is 15 residues long. CDR1 and CDR2 (germline): SGHDT, YYEEEE. The V gene lost 4 bases and the J gene lost 3 bases, with 15 bases spanning the gap. CDR3 bases: TGTGCCAGCAGCCCGAGGGGGACGGGAACAGATACGCAGTATTTT. Protein product: CASSPRGTGTDTQYF.

This clone has only one observation. CDR3 protein: CASSLGGSYEQYF. The DNA for the CDR3 is TGTGCCAGCAGCTTAGGAGGGTCCTACGAGCAGTACTTC. This sequence joins TRBV11-3 and TRBJ2-7; D perhaps matches TRBD2 (5 bases). The CDR3 contains 13 residues. V was trimmed by 1 base and J by 1 base, leaving 5 bases between them. Germline-derived CDR1 and CDR2 are SGHNT and YENEEA.

V and J are TRBV7-6 and TRBJ2-1; 13 positions match TRBD2. V trimming: 1 base; J trimming: 1 base; junction bases outside the gene matches: 4. The CDR3 totals 18 residues. The germline CDR1 and CDR2 sequences are SGHVS and FNYEAQ. The CDR3 DNA sequence: TGTGCCAGCAGCTTAGGACTAGCGGGGGGCCCTTCCTACAATGAGCAGTTCTTC. Amino acid sequence: CASSLGLAGGPSYNEQFF.

This rearrangement joins TRBV15 to TRBJ2-3; 7 positions agree with TRBD2. The CDR3 consists of 15 residues. V was clipped by 0 bases and J by 10 bases; unmatched bases: 10. Germline V gene lookup returns CDR1 LNHNV and CDR2 YYDKDF (reference sequence). CDR3 loop: CATSRDREGVRAQYF. CDR3 DNA: TGTGCCACCAGCAGAGATAGGGAGGGAGTAAGGGCGCAGTATTTT.

The chain links TRBV6-6 to TRBJ2-3; weak D call: TRBD2 (6 bases). The CDR3 totals 13 residues. Germline V CDR1 and CDR2: MNHNY, SVGAGI (reference sequence). V was pared by 6 bases and J by 3 bases, with 10 bases between. This CDR3 reads CASSPRGTDTQYF. The DNA for the CDR3 is TGTGCCAGCAGCCCACGGGGGACAGATACGCAGTATTTT.

The chain couples TRBV29-1 to TRBJ2-1, with TRBD2 matching 8 bases. The length of the CDR3 is 15 residues. Trimming removed 5 bases from V and 1 base from J; junction bases left unmatched: 7. Germline V gene data show CDR1 as SQVTM and CDR2 as ANQGSEA. For the CDR3, the DNA is TGCAGCGTTTCGGGGGGGGGTGTATCCTACAATGAGCAGTTCTTC. This codes for CSVSGGGVSYNEQFF.

As to this clone: Other DNA sequences of this sample code for an identical CDR3. The chain's CDR3 is CASSVGSSYNSPLHF. The DNA of the CDR3 is TGTGCCAGCAGCGTAGGGAGCTCCTATAATTCACCCCTCCACTTT. The gene calls are TRBV9 and TRBJ1-6; D ambiguous. Per germline, CDR1 SGDLS and CDR2 YYNGEE. This CDR3 has 15 residues. V shed 0 bases and J shed 0 bases, with 4 bases lying between them.

CDR3 protein: CASIMDRVNTGELFF. The CDR3 nucleotides are TGTGCCAGCATTATGGACAGGGTAAACACCGGGGAGCTGTTTTTT. The J gene is TRBJ2-2, the V gene TRBV6-5; 8 nucleotides line up with TRBD1. J lost 2 bases, V lost 7 bases, and 6 bases had no gene match. The germline CDR1 and CDR2 sequences are MNHEY and SVGAGI. The CDR3 totals 15 residues.

This clone occurred once. J is TRBJ1-1 and V is TRBV10-3; 10 bases match TRBD1. The CDR3 spans 16 residues. Losses at the gene ends were 2 bases for V and 5 bases for J; bases not matched to a gene: 8. Germline-derived CDR1 and CDR2 are ENHRY and SYGVKD. The chain's CDR3 is CAISEASTGGVTEAFF. The CDR3 nucleotides read TGTGCCATCAGTGAGGCCTCGACAGGGGGCGTTACTGAAGCTTTCTTT.

This clone was seen a handful of times. This rearrangement joins TRBV2 to TRBJ1-1; TRBD1 matches at 7 bases. Germline trimming cut 7 bases from V and 3 bases from J; bases unmatched to any gene: 2. The CDR3 is 12 residues long. The germline V gene encodes CDR1 SNHLY and CDR2 FYNNEI. CDR3 DNA: TGTGCCAGCATTGACAGGGACACTGAAGCTTTCTTT. Protein product: CASIDRDTEAFF.

This clone turned up a few times. The gene calls are TRBV5-6 and TRBJ1-2; 9 positions agree with TRBD1. J was trimmed by 3 bases and V by 4 bases; bases with no gene match: 7. This CDR3 has 15 amino acids. Per germline, CDR1 SGHDT and CDR2 YYEEEE. The DNA for the CDR3 is TGTGCCAGCAGCCCGGGACAGGGAGGGGACTATGGCTACACCTTC. This translates into CASSPGQGGDYGYTF.

The chain joins TRBV25-1 to TRBJ1-3; D is perhaps TRBD1 (5 bases). Per germline, CDR1 MGHDK and CDR2 SYGVNS. This CDR3 region has 14 residues. V shed 1 base and J shed 5 bases, with 9 bases lying between them. The CDR3 sequence: CASSEFRARNTIYF. In DNA, the CDR3 is TGTGCCAGCAGTGAATTCAGGGCGAGAAACACCATATATTTT.

The rearrangement joins TRBV19 to TRBJ1-2; 12 bases line up with TRBD1. The germline V gene encodes CDR1 LNHDA and CDR2 SQIVND (reference sequence). J lost 5 bases, V lost 6 bases, and 4 bases had no gene match. This CDR3 comprises 14 residues. CDR3 in DNA: TGTGCCAGTAGCCGGGACAGGGGGCCTTATGGCTACACCTTC. Its protein product is CASSRDRGPYGYTF. Full variable domain (outside the CDR3, taken from reference TRBV19 and TRBJ1-2): DGGITQSPKYLFRKEGQNVTLSCEQNLNHDAMYWYRQDPGQGLRLIYYSQIVNDFQKGDIAEGYSVSREKKESFPLTVTSAQKNPTAFYLCASSRDRGPYGYTFGSGTRLTVV.